Sequencing of this T cell receptor beta chain was carried out in a study of shared clonotypes between healthy human individuals. Study-level background: Each donor's CD8 memory used one plate, CD8 naive two, each CD4 subset three.

V gave up 4 bases and J gave up 4 bases; unmatched junction bases: 3. The CDR3 sequence is 14 residues long. Germline loops: CDR1 MRHNA, CDR2 SNTAGT. A remark on this clone: Its antigen is as yet unknown. Other DNA sequences from this sample encode an identical CDR3 as well.

The assay ran at deep level. In the authors' methods: ImmunoSEQ output held junction-only sequences without quality scores, so filtering differed. Only in-frame clones appear in the TCRdb table, and some are missing; sequencing was by immunoSEQ multiplex PCR. V and J calls plus clone size are reproduced from that table; the DNA served to infer D and trimming. This table has some 2 million clones, 90% to 95% appearing once. General observations from the study: A small donor pool kept down the genetic and exposure-history diversity that was represented.

This chain joins TRBV6-4 and TRBJ2-2; TRBD1 aligns across 7 bases. Sequencing used naive CD4+ T cells sorted from blood. Stated subset: CD45RA+ positively selected. This receptor was obtained from a man aged 18 to 35 in good health. The CDR3: CASSVAGGTGELFF. CDR3 sequence (DNA): TGTGCCAGCAGTGTGGCAGGGGGCACCGGGGAGCTGTTTTTT.